This T cell receptor beta chain was profiled in a study of blood T cell repertoires in COVID-19. About the study: Acute and convalescent COVID-19 specimens originated in the United States, Italy and Spain. Sources were T cells, B-cell-depleted T cells, or PBMCs; the material itself was cDNA or gDNA.

In the authors' methods: Reference gene primer amplification yielded estimated nucleated cell counts. Profiling relied on immunoSEQ multiplex PCR, and the TCRdb table lists in-frame clones only, not all of them. V and J calls and clone size follow that table, whereas D and trimming were derived from the DNA. The sample includes some 86,000 clones, approximately 87% of them seen just once. This clone was seen a single time. This CDR3 region has 15 residues. Per the germline V gene, CDR1 is SGHAT and CDR2 is FQNNGV. The junction had 5 bases not matched to a gene; V was cut back by 2 bases and J by 6 bases.

The sequence was collected from a woman in her 70s with acute or convalescent COVID-19. The sample was peripheral blood. This chain links TRBV11-2 with TRBJ2-3; 10 nucleotides agree with TRBD2. The CDR3 DNA reads TGTGCCAGCAGCTTAATAGCGGGAGGTGGCGATACGCAGTATTTT. Translation gives CASSLIAGGGDTQYF.